The rows below give T cell receptor beta chains drawn from one sample of a study of T cells in Graves' hyperthyroidism and ophthalmopathy. TCRdb re-derived calls from the multiplex PCR reads in MiXCR, one entry per CDR3 protein. The repertoire holds about 720,000 distinct CDR3 sequences, with approximately 18% as singletons. The material sequenced was blood. The source of these receptors is a woman aged 45 to 65 with Graves' hyperthyroidism that later progressed to Graves' ophthalmopathy. Each CDR3 is given with its conserved first and last residue. The order of the fields is J gene, V gene, CDR3 protein.

J: TRBJ1-1
V: TRBV7-2
CDR3: CASRPPANTEAFF

J: TRBJ2-3
V: TRBV6-6
CDR3: CASSYSGDTDTQYF

J: TRBJ1-1
V: TRBV5-1
CDR3: CASSLYGETEAIF

J: TRBJ1-5
V: TRBV5-6
CDR3: CASKTQGAIGQPQHF

J: TRBJ1-1
V: TRBV10-3
CDR3: CAIRVSGTGGAFF

J: TRBJ1-6
V: TRBV20-1
CDR3: CSAEAVGAQGSPLHF

J: TRBJ2-2
V: TRBV7-2
CDR3: CASSLALSAWGELFF

J: TRBJ2-1
V: TRBV7-7
CDR3: CASSIGVHNEQFF

J: TRBJ1-1
V: TRBV5-4
CDR3: CASSSDSTEAFF

J: TRBJ2-1
V: TRBV5-8
CDR3: CASSLVGGDSYNEQFF

J: TRBJ1-2
V: TRBV30
CDR3: CAWSVRSSGGYTF

J: TRBJ1-2
V: TRBV5-1
CDR3: CASSRDRGLGYGYTF